The rows below give T cell receptor beta chains drawn from one sample of a study of T cell responses to AZD1222 COVID-19 vaccine. Measured with immunoSEQ multiplex PCR; TCRdb has only the in-frame clones, and not every one. The sample gives roughly 65,000 clones, more than 70% of which show up once; roughly 7.4% is in the top ten. The sequencing here drew on peripheral blood, taken on day 0 of AZD1222 vaccination. These receptors all come from an adult in good health. Both conserved end residues are part of each CDR3.

v_call: TRBV5-1; cdr3_aa: CASSFPRPERDLWEQFF
v_call: TRBV7-2; cdr3_aa: CASSPDLGGSAHEQYF
v_call: TRBV7-9; cdr3_aa: CASSRGGQENTGELFF
v_call: TRBV12-3/TRBV12-4; cdr3_aa: CASRPAGGNTIYF
v_call: TRBV6-6; cdr3_aa: CASSYLGQGNGYTF
v_call: TRBV5-1; cdr3_aa: CASSPPSRGSTNEKLFF
v_call: TRBV3-1/TRBV3-2; cdr3_aa: CASSHLTGAADTQYF
v_call: TRBV7-9; cdr3_aa: CASSARTAGNTIYF
v_call: TRBV7-8; cdr3_aa: CASSRTLSTEAFF
v_call: TRBV5-1; cdr3_aa: CASSSRPTSESYEQYF
v_call: TRBV2; cdr3_aa: CASIDPGQSANTEAFF
v_call: TRBV7-9; cdr3_aa: CASSLAMGGQGSEKLFF
v_call: TRBV7-3; cdr3_aa: CASSPPWATDTQYF
v_call: TRBV11-1; cdr3_aa: CASSLGTSGETQYF
v_call: TRBV11-2; cdr3_aa: CASSLDWRAIDNEQFF
v_call: TRBV2; cdr3_aa: CASSESHNRNTEAFF
v_call: TRBV3-1/TRBV3-2; cdr3_aa: CASSHWGSRDTGELFF
v_call: TRBV18; cdr3_aa: CASSVEGNSEKLFF
v_call: TRBV7-2; cdr3_aa: CASAPAPNQPQHF
v_call: TRBV14; cdr3_aa: CASSLSGGYGYTF